The source of this TCR beta chain is a study of blood T cell repertoires in COVID-19. Study-level information: COVID-19 samples collected from the United States, Italy and Spain covered acute and convalescent phases. T cells, B-cell-depleted T cells, or PBMCs supplied cDNA or gDNA.

Original data processing: Reference gene primer amplification gave estimated nucleated cell counts. Profiled with immunoSEQ multiplex PCR; TCRdb holds only in-frame clones, not every one. D and trimming come from the DNA, and the V and J calls and clone size come from that table. The sample contains 140,000 or so clones, roughly 79% of which appear only once. Input material: peripheral blood. The receptor was isolated from a man over 45 with active or convalescent COVID-19.

CDR3 nucleotide sequence: TGTGCCAGTAGCTCACAGGGGGCAGTAGAAAAACTGTTTTTT. Translating gives CASSSQGAVEKLFF. The genes are TRBV19 and TRBJ1-4; 9 nucleotides agree with TRBD1. The CDR3 length is 14 residues. Germline trimming cut 6 bases from V and 8 bases from J; bases unmatched to any gene: 7. Germline V gene sequence: CDR1 LNHDA, CDR2 SQIVND (reference sequence).